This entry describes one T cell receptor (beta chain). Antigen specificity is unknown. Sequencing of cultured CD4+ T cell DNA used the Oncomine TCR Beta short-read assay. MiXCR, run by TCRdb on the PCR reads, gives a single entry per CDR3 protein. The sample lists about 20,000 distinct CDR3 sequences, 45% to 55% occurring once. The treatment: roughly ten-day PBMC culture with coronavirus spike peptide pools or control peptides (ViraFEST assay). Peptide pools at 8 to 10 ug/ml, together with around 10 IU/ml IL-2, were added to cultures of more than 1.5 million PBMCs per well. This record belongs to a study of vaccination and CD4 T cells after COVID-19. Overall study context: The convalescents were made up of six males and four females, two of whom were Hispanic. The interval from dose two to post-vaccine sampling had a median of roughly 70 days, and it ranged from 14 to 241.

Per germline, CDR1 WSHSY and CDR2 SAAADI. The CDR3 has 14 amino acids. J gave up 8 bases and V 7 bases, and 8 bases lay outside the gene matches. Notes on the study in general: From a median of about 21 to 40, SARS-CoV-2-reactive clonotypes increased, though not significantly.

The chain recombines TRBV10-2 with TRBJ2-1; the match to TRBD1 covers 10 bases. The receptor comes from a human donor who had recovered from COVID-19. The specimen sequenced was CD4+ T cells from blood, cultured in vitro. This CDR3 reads CASTGQGGIHEQFF. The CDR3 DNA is TGCGCCAGCACTGGACAGGGGGGTATCCATGAGCAGTTCTTC.